This TCR beta chain was sequenced during a study of blood T cells in healthy people across ages. Findings of the study overall: Comparison with aged donors showed that long-lived donors had more naive CD4+ cells and higher diversity. Any changes in expanded clonotypes were possibly confounded, as donor CMV status remained unknown.

A second PCR of roughly 7 to 11 cycles used a sample-barcoded 5' primer and a J-beta primer mix. A single record per CDR3 protein comes from TCRdb applying MiXCR to the 5' RACE reads. The sample lists about 1.4 million distinct CDR3 sequences, roughly 60% occurring once. Isolated per sample were at least 7 million PBMCs. Total RNA was extracted at no less than 6 micrograms per sample. The sample holds one count of this clonotype. The antigen is not known. V gave up 8 bases and J gave up 3 bases, with 17 bases separating them. Per germline, CDR1 MDHEN and CDR2 SYDVKM. This CDR3 has 15 amino acids. The chain is built from TRBV28 and TRBJ1-5; no firm D call. The specimen sequenced was blood. The receptor was derived from a man aged 18 to 30 in good health. CDR3 nucleotide sequence: TGTGCCAGCCGAAGGCTCAGAGACAACAATCAGCCCCAGCATTTT. This encodes CASRRLRDNNQPQHF.